These T cell receptor beta chains were read from a single sample in a study of breast tumors, draining lymph nodes, adjacent tissues. TCRdb fed the multiplex PCR reads into MiXCR, producing one record per CDR3 protein. Here the sample spans 45,000 to 65,000 distinct CDR3 sequences, under 55% being singletons. The material sequenced was breast tumor tissue. Receptor source: a female donor with breast cancer. Some clones in this sample may be carry-over from other donors' samples. CDR3s include the opening cysteine and the closing phenylalanine or tryptophan. The D gene is left open where the match is weak. Only part of the rows carry a size: once, few, many, or a class if the clone is expanded.

many	.	TRBV7-3	TRBJ2-2	CASSLTGRLGNTGELFF	TGTGCCAGCAGCTTAACTGGACGGCTAGGGAACACCGGGGAGCTGTTTTTT
many	TRBD2	TRBV18	TRBJ2-7	CASSPGLEAYEQYF	TGTGCCAGCTCCCCCGGACTAGAGGCCTACGAGCAGTACTTC
many	.	TRBV7-2	TRBJ2-3	CASSFLSSTDTQYF	TGTGCCAGCAGCTTCCTATCTAGCACAGATACGCAGTATTTT
.	TRBD2	TRBV29-1	TRBJ2-1	CSEGGGNEQFF	TGCAGCGAAGGCGGGGGCAATGAGCAGTTCTTC
many	.	TRBV5-5	TRBJ2-7	CASSLKRSSYEQYF	TGTGCCAGCAGCTTAAAGAGGAGCTCCTACGAGCAGTACTTC
few	TRBD2	TRBV9	TRBJ2-3	CASSATGTSGLTDTQYF	TGTGCCAGCAGCGCAACCGGGACTAGCGGTTTAACAGATACGCAGTATTTT
many	TRBD1	TRBV11-2	TRBJ1-2	CASSFRDRVNYGYTF	TGTGCCAGCAGCTTCCGGGACAGGGTTAACTATGGCTACACCTTC
many	.	TRBV2	TRBJ1-4	CASNTATNEKLFF	TGTGCCAGCAATACGGCGACTAATGAAAAACTGTTTTTT
.	.	TRBV25-1	TRBJ1-1	CASSEYGAEAFF	TGTGCCAGCAGTGAATACGGGGCTGAAGCTTTCTTT
many	.	TRBV19	TRBJ1-4	CASSDSDGPTNEKLFF	TGTGCCAGTAGTGATTCTGACGGCCCAACTAATGAAAAACTGTTTTTT
many	.	TRBV7-3	TRBJ2-3	CASSPDKRGTQYF	TGTGCCAGCAGCCCGGACAAAAGGGGTACGCAGTATTTT
.	.	TRBV5-1	TRBJ2-5	CASSLAVAGETQYF	TGCGCCAGCAGCTTAGCGGTGGCAGGAGAGACCCAGTACTTC
.	TRBD2	TRBV7-3	TRBJ2-5	CASSSGTSGVGETQYF	TGTGCCAGCAGCTCCGGGACTAGCGGGGTCGGAGAGACCCAGTACTTC
many	.	TRBV24-1	TRBJ2-5	CATSDLRGVKETQYF	TGTGCCACCAGTGATTTAAGGGGAGTTAAAGAGACCCAGTACTTC
few	TRBD1	TRBV7-8	TRBJ1-1	CASSATQGAVAEAFF	TGTGCCAGCAGCGCAACACAGGGGGCGGTCGCTGAAGCTTTCTTT
many	.	TRBV15	TRBJ2-5	CATSREVEGFAETQCF	TGTGCCACCAGCAGAGAAGTAGAGGGGTTCGCGGAGACCCAGTGCTTC
.	.	TRBV20-1	TRBJ2-5	CSVWAGEETQYF	TGCAGTGTTTGGGCCGGAGAGGAGACCCAGTACTTC
many	.	TRBV20-1	TRBJ1-5	CSAPEGGGFDQPQHF	TGCAGTGCCCCGGAGGGAGGGGGGTTCGATCAGCCCCAGCATTTT
once	TRBD2	TRBV4-2	TRBJ2-7	CASSQEGLAGYNEQYF	TGTGCCAGCAGCCAAGAGGGACTAGCGGGATACAACGAGCAGTACTTC
.	.	TRBV5-1	TRBJ1-1	CASSLAQGMDTEAFF	TGCGCCAGCAGCTTGGCCCAGGGGATGGACACTGAAGCTTTCTTT
many	.	TRBV5-6	TRBJ2-7	CASSLRGEQYF	TGTGCCAGCAGTCTCCGGGGCGAGCAGTACTTC
many	TRBD2	TRBV19	TRBJ2-2	CATLPGLANTGELFF	TGTGCCACCCTACCGGGACTAGCGAACACCGGGGAGCTGTTTTTT
.	TRBD2	TRBV10-3	TRBJ2-2	CAISEWTSGSTGELFF	TGTGCCATCAGTGAGTGGACTAGCGGGAGCACCGGGGAGCTGTTTTTT
.	TRBD1	TRBV7-2	TRBJ1-4	CASSFLQGWDEKLFF	TGTGCCAGCAGCTTCCTACAGGGGTGGGACGAAAAACTGTTTTTT
many	.	TRBV6-5	TRBJ2-5	CASSHRLQETQYF	TGTGCCAGCAGTCACCGGCTCCAAGAGACCCAGTACTTC
.	TRBD1	TRBV7-2	TRBJ1-4	CASSPVTRDSNEKLFF	TGTGCCAGCAGCCCAGTAACCCGGGACAGCAATGAAAAACTGTTTTTT
.	TRBD2	TRBV9	TRBJ2-3	CASSGGTSEHTDTQYF	TGTGCCAGCAGCGGTGGGACTAGCGAGCACACAGATACGCAGTATTTT
many	.	TRBV6-5	TRBJ2-7	CASSYSAGTEQYF	TGTGCCAGCAGTTACTCGGCGGGAACCGAGCAGTACTTC
many	.	TRBV7-7	TRBJ2-3	CASSLDHTDTQYF	TGTGCCAGCAGCTTGGACCACACAGATACGCAGTATTTT
.	.	TRBV5-5	TRBJ2-5	CASSGSSGRESETQYF	TGTGCCAGCAGTGGTTCTTCTGGCAGGGAGTCTGAGACCCAGTACTTC
once	.	TRBV28	TRBJ2-7	CASSPGQLGQYF	TGTGCCAGCAGTCCCGGACAGTTGGGGCAGTACTTC
.	TRBD1	TRBV14	TRBJ2-7	CASSQTGGSEQYF	TGTGCCAGCAGCCAAACAGGGGGCTCCGAGCAGTACTTC
many	.	TRBV11-1	TRBJ1-1	CASSLRAGRNTEAFF	TGTGCCAGCAGCTTAAGGGCAGGGAGGAACACTGAAGCTTTCTTT
.	.	TRBV20-1	TRBJ2-7	CSAPGGGVYEQYF	TGCAGTGCCCCGGGTGGCGGGGTCTATGAGCAGTACTTC
many	TRBD2	TRBV7-2	TRBJ2-3	CASSLGGGGADTQYF	TGTGCCAGCAGCTTAGGCGGGGGGGGGGCGGATACGCAGTATTTT
many	TRBD1	TRBV7-9	TRBJ2-3	CASSPRDRVSTDTQYF	TGTGCCAGCAGCCCCCGGGACAGAGTAAGCACAGATACGCAGTATTTT
.	TRBD1	TRBV12-3/TRBV12-4	TRBJ1-3	CASSLALTGGSRYGYTIYF	TGTGCCAGCAGTTTAGCTCTAACAGGGGGTTCAAGGTATGGCTACACCATATATTTT
few	.	TRBV11-2	TRBJ2-7	CASSPTPPYEQYF	TGTGCCAGCAGTCCGACACCGCCCTACGAGCAGTACTTC
.	.	TRBV7-9	TRBJ2-3	CASSWHLSEQYF	TGTGCCAGCAGCTGGCACCTTAGTGAGCAGTATTTT
.	TRBD1	TRBV4-1	TRBJ2-7	CASSLVSQGSSYEQYF	TGCGCCAGCAGCCTCGTCTCACAGGGGTCGTCCTACGAGCAGTACTTC
many	TRBD2	TRBV28	TRBJ2-7	CASQFRDYRREQYF	TGTGCCAGCCAATTCCGGGACTACCGTCGCGAGCAGTACTTC
many	.	TRBV6-1	TRBJ1-5	CASSEDRGRIGNQPQHF	TGTGCCAGCAGTGAAGATAGGGGACGAATAGGCAATCAGCCCCAGCATTTT
.	.	TRBV19	TRBJ1-6	CASKGLAGGEQGSPLHF	TGTGCCAGTAAAGGACTAGCGGGAGGGGAGCAGGGCTCACCCCTCCACTTT
many	TRBD2	TRBV5-1	TRBJ2-7	CASSLEGRLAGADEQYF	TGCGCCAGCAGCTTGGAAGGGCGGCTAGCGGGAGCGGACGAGCAGTACTTC